This T cell receptor beta chain was found in a study of blood T cell repertoires in COVID-19. About the research overall: Samples came from the United States, Italy and Spain, spanning acute and convalescent COVID-19. Sample material is recorded as cDNA or gDNA derived from T cells, B-cell-depleted T cells, or PBMCs.

Original data processing: Amplified reference gene primers provided the basis for estimating nucleated cell counts. Clones were read by immunoSEQ multiplex PCR, and TCRdb kept only the in-frame ones, dropping some. That table is the source of V, J and clone size, and D and trimming were worked out from the DNA. The table includes more than 95,000 clones, roughly 89% detected once. The V segment lost 5 bases and the J segment 3 bases; nucleotides outside the gene matches: 3. Looked up from germline, CDR1 is LNHDA and CDR2 is SQIVND (reference sequence). The CDR3 loop spans 15 amino acids. The TCR originated in a human donor in a cohort sampled during active COVID-19. The sample was peripheral blood. The chain couples TRBV19 to TRBJ2-2, with 10 nucleotides matching TRBD1. The chain's CDR3 is CASSLGQGYTGELFF. In nucleotides, the CDR3 is TGTGCCAGTAGTCTGGGACAGGGGTACACCGGGGAGCTGTTTTTT.